Presented here are 16 T cell receptor beta chains from one specimen sequenced in a study of blood T cell repertoires in COVID-19. Repertoires were generated with immunoSEQ multiplex PCR, while TCRdb's copy carries only in-frame clones and drops some. Of 220,000 or so clones listed, 90% were seen once; the top ten hold approximately 15%. Sequenced material: PBMCs or T cells enriched from blood (not recorded which). Receptors originate from a man aged 25-45 years who had been exposed to COVID-19.

The chain uses TRBV6-4 and TRBJ2-1; unclear D gene. The CDR3 extends over 13 amino acids. The V gene lost 5 bases and the J gene lost 4 bases, with 9 bases spanning the gap. CDR1 and CDR2 from the germline V gene are MRHNA and SNTAGT. CDR3 region: CASSFDGYNEQFF. In DNA form, the CDR3 reads TGTGCCAGCAGTTTCGACGGGTACAATGAGCAGTTCTTC.

V usage is TRBV9 and J usage is TRBJ1-2; 8 bases match TRBD1. The CDR3 has 16 amino acids. Unmatched junction bases numbered 7, after V lost 0 bases and J lost 3 bases. Germline V lookup: CDR1 SGDLS, CDR2 YYNGEE. The CDR3 is CASSVETGARHYGYTF. The CDR3 nucleotides are TGTGCCAGCAGCGTAGAGACAGGGGCTCGGCACTATGGCTACACCTTC.

The chain recombines TRBV5-1 with TRBJ2-2; 10 bases match TRBD1. The CDR3 contains 15 residues. From germline, CDR1 is SGHRS and CDR2 YFSETQ. The V segment lost 4 bases and the J segment 5 bases; nucleotides outside the gene matches: 5. CDR3 loop: CASSNRDRGTGELFF. DNA for the CDR3: TGCGCCAGCAGCAACCGGGACAGGGGAACCGGGGAGCTGTTTTTT.

The chain uses TRBV12-5 and TRBJ2-1, with D possibly being TRBD2 (6 bases). The CDR3 contains 14 residues. Looked up from germline, CDR1 is LGHNT and CDR2 is FRNRAP. With 4 bases removed from V and 5 bases from J, the gap between germline ends came to 12 bases. CDR3 region: CASGYSGLNNEQFF. In nucleotides, the CDR3 is TGTGCTAGTGGTTATAGCGGTTTGAACAATGAGCAGTTCTTC. Together with reference TRBV12-5 and TRBJ2-1, the CDR3 gives the full variable domain: DARVTQTPRHKVTEMGQEVTMRCQPILGHNTVFWYRQTMMQGLELLAYFRNRAPLDDSGMPKDRFSAEMPDATLATLKIQPSEPRDSAVYFCASGYSGLNNEQFFGPGTRLTVL.

The table lists this clone with a few counts. This chain connects TRBV29-1 to TRBJ1-2; 7 bases agree with TRBD1. The CDR3 contains 13 residues. The germline CDR1 and CDR2 sequences are SQVTM and ANQGSEA. With V trimmed by 7 bases and J by 4 bases, 9 bases remained unmatched. The CDR3 reads CSAEGQTVYGYTF. The CDR3 DNA reads TGCAGCGCAGAGGGACAGACGGTCTATGGCTACACCTTC. The full variable domain, completed using reference TRBV29-1 and TRBJ1-2, is SAVISQKPSRDICQRGTSLTIQCQVDSQVTMMFWYRQQPGQSLTLIATANQGSEATYESGFVIDKFPISRPNLTFSTLTVSNMSPEDSSIYLCSAEGQTVYGYTFGSGTRLTVV.

This clone was seen once. This chain connects TRBV7-9 to TRBJ2-3; 11 nucleotides align to TRBD2. J lost 0 bases, V lost 6 bases, and 14 bases had no gene match. The germline CDR1 and CDR2 sequences are SEHNR and FQNEAQ (reference sequence). The CDR3 covers 19 residues. The CDR3 loop reads CASRPSGTSGRSSTDTQYF. CDR3 DNA sequence: TGTGCCAGCAGACCCTCCGGGACTAGCGGACGGTCTAGCACAGATACGCAGTATTTT.

V and J are TRBV3-1 (or the pseudogene TRBV3-2) and TRBJ2-5, with 14 bases aligning to TRBD2. Germline CDR1 is LGHDT and CDR2 is YNNKEL (reference sequence). Trimming took 5 bases from V and 3 from J; bases not matched to a gene: 2. This CDR3 has 15 residues. CDR3 coding DNA: TGTGCCAGCAGCTTGACTAGCGGGGGGGAAGAGACCCAGTACTTC. Its protein is CASSLTSGGEETQYF.

The chain joins TRBV11-2 to TRBJ1-1, with D possibly TRBD1 on 5 matching bases. Germline CDR1 reads SGHAT; CDR2 reads FQNNGV. This CDR3 region has 15 residues. The V and J ends lost 3 bases and 1 base respectively, with 12 bases between them. As DNA, the CDR3 is TGTGCCAGCAGCTTGAGTTTAGGGGAGAACACTGAAGCTTTCTTT. It translates to CASSLSLGENTEAFF.

In this sample, this clone turned up once. The gene calls are TRBV11-1 and TRBJ1-6; D remains unclear. V shed 7 bases and J shed 10 bases, with 11 bases lying between them. This CDR3 has 12 amino acids. In germline, CDR1 is SGHAT, CDR2 FQDESV (reference sequence). The CDR3 bases are TGTGCCAGCACGCACTATGAATCACCCCTCCACTTT. Amino acid sequence: CASTHYESPLHF.

This chain joins TRBV2 and TRBJ2-1, with D perhaps matching TRBD2 (6 bases). CDR3 length: 15 amino acids. Germline CDR1 SNHLY, CDR2 FYNNEI. V shed 9 bases and J shed 3 bases, with 18 bases lying between them. CDR3 coding DNA: TGTGCCAGTGAGGGAGGCAGAGGTAACTACAATGAGCAGTTCTTC. It is translated as CASEGGRGNYNEQFF.

CDR3 sequence reads: CASSEFLSLIGSEKLFF. In DNA, the CDR3 is TGTGCCAGCAGTGAATTTTTGAGTCTGATCGGTAGTGAAAAACTGTTTTTT. This chain joins TRBV25-1 and TRBJ1-4; no clear D. The CDR3 loop spans 17 amino acids. Germline values: CDR1 MGHDK, CDR2 SYGVNS. V was clipped by 1 base and J by 7 bases, with 19 bases between them.

The table lists this clone with a few counts. J is TRBJ2-3 and V is TRBV6-1; D might be TRBD1 (6 bases). The CDR3 totals 15 residues. V lost 2 bases and J 4 bases, leaving 13 bases between the germline ends. From germline, CDR1 is MNHNS and CDR2 SASEGT. CDR3 nucleotide sequence: TGTGCCAGCAGTGAATCGCAGGGGTCTTCAGATACGCAGTATTTT. Amino acids: CASSESQGSSDTQYF.

CDR3 sequence: CASSPGGGEIPPYEQYF. The CDR3, as DNA: TGTGCCAGCAGCCCCGGCGGGGGGGAAATCCCTCCTTACGAGCAGTACTTC. The rearrangement uses TRBV21-1 and TRBJ2-7; the table names TRBD2, a call not compared with the DNA. TRBV21-1 is designated a pseudogene. The CDR3 covers 17 residues.

The chain has TRBV19 and TRBJ2-7, with 7 bases lining up with TRBD1. The CDR3 runs to 15 residues. Unmatched junction bases numbered 6, after V lost 4 bases and J lost 0 bases. Germline values: CDR1 LNHDA, CDR2 SQIVND (reference sequence). CDR3 coding DNA: TGTGCCAGTAGTAGGACAGGTATTGTCTCCTACGAGCAGTACTTC. Translation gives CASSRTGIVSYEQYF.

This clone was recorded only once. The chain has TRBV9 and TRBJ1-1; TRBD1 might be the D (6 bases). V gave up 6 bases and J gave up 2 bases, with 14 bases separating them. Germline CDR1 and CDR2: SGDLS and YYNGEE. This CDR3 contains 14 residues. DNA of the CDR3: TGTGCCAGCAATAAAGCAGGGGCCAACACTGAAGCTTTCTTT. Amino acid sequence: CASNKAGANTEAFF. The full variable domain, rest sourced from reference TRBV9 and TRBJ1-1, is DSGVTQTPKHLITATGQRVTLRCSPRSGDLSVYWYQQSLDQGLQFLIQYYNGEERAKGNILERFSAQQFPDLHSELNLSSLELGDSALYFCASNKAGANTEAFFGQGTRLTVV.

This clone was counted once. This chain links TRBV10-2 with TRBJ1-2; 7 nucleotides agree with TRBD1. CDR1 and CDR2 (germline): WSHSY, SAAADI. With V trimmed by 11 bases and J by 3 bases, 6 bases remained unmatched. The CDR3 totals 12 residues. Written as DNA, the CDR3 is TGCGCCTCCGGACAGGCCGACTATGGCTACACCTTC. Its translation is CASGQADYGYTF.